Below, 24 T cell receptor beta chains from the same sample are listed, as sequenced in a study of blood T cell repertoires in COVID-19. Measured with immunoSEQ multiplex PCR; TCRdb has only the in-frame clones, and not every one. Of 200,000 to 250,000 clones in the sample, around nine tenths were seen once. The sample consisted of PBMCs or T cells enriched from blood (not recorded which). The receptors come from a woman aged 50 to 65 with acute COVID-19.

The V call is TRBV11-2, the J call TRBJ1-4; D not certain. V was shortened by 5 bases and J by 0 bases, with 10 bases between the two germline ends. The length of the CDR3 is 15 residues. Per germline, CDR1 SGHAT and CDR2 FQNNGV. Here the CDR3 reads CASSPRTATNEKLFF. The CDR3 region has the DNA TGTGCCAGCAGCCCCCGTACGGCAACTAATGAAAAACTGTTTTTT. Supplemented by reference TRBV11-2 and TRBJ1-4, the full variable domain reads EAGVAQSPRYKIIEKRQSVAFWCNPISGHATLYWYQQILGQGPKLLIQFQNNGVVDDSQLPKDRFSAERLKGVDSTLKIQPAKLEDSAVYLCASSPRTATNEKLFFGSGTQLSVL.

The V call is TRBV21-1, the J call TRBJ2-5; the table names TRBD1, a call not compared with the DNA. TRBV21-1 is assigned pseudogene status. This CDR3 comprises 17 residues. Here the CDR3 DNA reads TGTGCCAGCATTCCACTCCCTTTCCCCACAGGGGGGGAGACCCAGTACTTC. This sequence encodes CASIPLPFPTGGETQYF.

This chain's CDR3 is CASTPLPGVGDTQYF. In DNA form, the CDR3 reads TGTGCCAGCACCCCCCTTCCGGGAGTAGGGGATACGCAGTATTTT. The chain joins TRBV28 to TRBJ2-3, with D perhaps TRBD2 (6 bases). The CDR3 has 15 residues. The germline V gene has CDR1 MDHEN and CDR2 SYDVKM. Between the trimmed V and J ends, which lost 7 bases and 6 bases, there was a span of 20 bases.

The rearrangement links TRBV5-1 to TRBJ2-3; 12 nucleotides align to TRBD2. The germline gives CDR1 SGHRS, CDR2 YFSETQ. The CDR3 sequence is 16 residues long. Trimming cost V 0 bases and J 6 bases; bases outside gene matches: 5. CDR3 amino acids: CASSLGLAGDQDTQYF. For the CDR3, the DNA is TGCGCCAGCAGCTTGGGACTAGCGGGAGATCAGGATACGCAGTATTTT.

The chain couples TRBV9 to TRBJ2-1; a possible D gene is TRBD1 (6 bases). Germline V gene data show CDR1 as SGDLS and CDR2 as YYNGEE. The ends were cut back, 6 bases at V and 8 bases at J, with 21 bases in the middle. The length of the CDR3 is 15 residues. CDR3 in DNA: TGTGCCAGCACCCGGGGACACCTGGATGTGGATGAGCAGTTCTTC. Its protein is CASTRGHLDVDEQFF.

V usage is TRBV5-1 and J usage is TRBJ2-7; tentatively, D is TRBD1 (6 bases). The germline V gene encodes CDR1 SGHRS and CDR2 YFSETQ. Trimming left V 4 bases short and J 5 bases short, with 16 bases between. This CDR3 has 14 residues. This CDR3 reads CASSREQGYDEQYF. The CDR3 DNA reads TGCGCCAGCAGCCGTGAACAGGGTTACGACGAGCAGTACTTC.

V gene TRBV27 combines with J gene TRBJ1-1; the match to TRBD1 covers 7 bases. CDR1 is MNHEY and CDR2 is SMNVEV in the germline V gene (reference sequence). CDR3 size: 17 residues. J was trimmed by 0 bases and V by 8 bases; bases with no gene match: 15. In DNA, the CDR3 is TGTGCCAGCGGGGTTCTTCGACAGGGATCTTTGAACACTGAAGCTTTCTTT. It translates to CASGVLRQGSLNTEAFF.

The rearrangement links TRBV29-1 to TRBJ2-7; TRBD2 agrees at 7 bases. After removal of 6 bases from V and 3 bases from J, the junction contained 5 bases not matched to a gene. This CDR3 spans 12 amino acids. The germline gives CDR1 SQVTM, CDR2 ANQGSEA. The CDR3: CSVSGTNYEQYF. DNA of the CDR3: TGCAGCGTATCCGGGACTAACTACGAGCAGTACTTC.

The chain has TRBV11-2 and TRBJ2-7; D is unresolved. CDR1 and CDR2 from the germline V gene are SGHAT and FQNNGV. The V end was cut by 2 bases, the J end by 4 bases, with 15 bases between. There are 15 residues in the CDR3. Here the CDR3 DNA reads TGTGCCAGCAGCTTATCTCAGCGCCCATTTTACGAGCAGTACTTC. Translating it yields CASSLSQRPFYEQYF.

This chain connects TRBV29-1 to TRBJ2-3; TRBD2 aligns across 7 bases. CDR1 and CDR2 from the germline V gene are SQVTM and ANQGSEA. This CDR3 has 16 residues. J lost 0 bases, V lost 0 bases, and 6 bases had no gene match. The CDR3 DNA reads TGCAGCGTTGAAGATCTTCGACTAGCTAGCACAGATACGCAGTATTTT. Its protein is CSVEDLRLASTDTQYF.

This sequence joins TRBV6-5 and TRBJ2-1; no firm D call. Germline-derived CDR1 and CDR2 are MNHEY and SVGAGI. This CDR3 is 14 amino acids long. Trimming removed 2 bases from V and 2 bases from J, with 7 bases in between. The CDR3 DNA is TGTGCCAGCAGTTACCATGGCCCCTACAATGAGCAGTTCTTC. It is translated as CASSYHGPYNEQFF.

This chain uses TRBV5-8 with TRBJ2-7; a possible D gene is TRBD1 (6 bases). Trimming cost V 4 bases and J 7 bases, with 18 bases left between them. This CDR3 region has 14 residues. CDR1 is SGHTS and CDR2 is YDEGEE in the germline V gene. This CDR3 reads CASSRQAQGWEQYF. The CDR3 DNA follows: TGTGCCAGCAGCCGCCAGGCACAGGGCTGGGAGCAGTACTTC.

In this sample, this clone turned up once. The gene calls are TRBV28 and TRBJ1-1; possibly TRBD1 for D (6 bases). Germline V gene data show CDR1 as MDHEN and CDR2 as SYDVKM. Trimming removed 6 bases from V and 1 base from J, with 12 bases in between. The CDR3 extends over 14 amino acids. The CDR3 coding sequence is TGTGCCAGCAGAACAGGGAGGGGGAACACTGAAGCTTTCTTT. Translation: CASRTGRGNTEAFF.

As DNA, the CDR3 is TGTGCCAGCAGTGAAGCGGTTTATAGCGGGGGCAATGAGCAGTTCTTC. Translation: CASSEAVYSGGNEQFF. The V call is TRBV2, the J call TRBJ2-1, with 9 bases fitting TRBD2. This CDR3 region has 16 residues. V lost 0 bases to trimming and J lost 6 bases; unmatched junction nucleotides: 6. Germline V lookup: CDR1 SNHLY, CDR2 FYNNEI.

V gene TRBV6-6 combines with J gene TRBJ2-1; D not certain. Trimming took 7 bases from V and 8 from J, leaving 18 bases between them. The germline V gene encodes CDR1 MNHNY and CDR2 SVGAGI (reference sequence). The CDR3 extends over 14 amino acids. This CDR3 reads CASTLRVAVDEQFF. In DNA form, the CDR3 reads TGTGCCAGCACCCTAAGAGTAGCAGTCGATGAGCAGTTCTTC.

On this clone itself: A read error is possible here, since a much larger clone lies one base away. The rearrangement joins TRBV7-9 to TRBJ1-3; D possibly corresponds to TRBD1 (6 bases). The length of the CDR3 is 14 residues. Trimming pared 5 bases from V and 1 base from J, leaving 9 bases between. In germline, CDR1 is SEHNR, CDR2 FQNEAQ (reference sequence). CDR3 coding DNA: TGTGCCAGCAGCCAAACAGGGTCTGGAAACACCATATATTTT. As protein: CASSQTGSGNTIYF.

V usage is TRBV27 and J usage is TRBJ1-6; no clear D. V lost 1 base and J lost 5, with 15 bases in between. CDR3 size: 17 residues. Germline V lookup: CDR1 MNHEY, CDR2 SMNVEV (reference sequence). The CDR3 protein is CASSLLGRAEDNSPLHF. The CDR3, as DNA: TGTGCCAGCAGTTTATTGGGGAGGGCGGAGGATAATTCACCCCTCCACTTT.

In its sample, this clone was seen a few times. The rearrangement uses TRBV30 and TRBJ1-2; TRBD1 agrees at 7 bases. Looked up from germline, CDR1 is GTSNPN and CDR2 is SVGIG (reference sequence). With V trimmed by 2 bases and J by 11 bases, 11 bases remained unmatched. The length of the CDR3 is 13 residues. CDR3 residues: CAWSPGTDLRYTF. In DNA, the CDR3 is TGTGCCTGGAGTCCCGGGACAGATCTCAGGTACACCTTC.

V gene TRBV4-3 combines with J gene TRBJ1-4; the match to TRBD1 covers 8 bases. The V segment lost 1 base and the J segment 8 bases; nucleotides outside the gene matches: 3. The CDR3 sequence is 14 residues long. Germline loops: CDR1 LGHNA, CDR2 YSLEER. The CDR3 coding sequence is TGCGCCAGCAGCCAAGGACAGGGGCACGAAAAACTGTTTTTT. It is translated as CASSQGQGHEKLFF.

The rearrangement joins TRBV5-4 to TRBJ2-1, with D tentatively TRBD1 (6 bases). Germline-derived CDR1 and CDR2 are SGHNT and YYREEE (reference sequence). The CDR3 length is 17 residues. V lost 1 base, J lost 0 bases, and 14 bases lay in between. The CDR3 nucleotides are TGTGCCAGCAGCTTGATGGGGGCGTCGAGCTCCTACAATGAGCAGTTCTTC. Protein product: CASSLMGASSSYNEQFF.

The chain recombines TRBV30 with TRBJ2-7; maybe TRBD2 (5 bases). Germline V CDR1 and CDR2: GTSNPN, SVGIG (reference sequence). The V gene lost 0 bases and the J gene lost 2 bases, with 17 bases spanning the gap. This CDR3 comprises 16 residues. Here the CDR3 DNA reads TGTGCCTGGAGTGTACGTGGACCAGGACTTCCCTACGAGCAGTACTTC. Protein product: CAWSVRGPGLPYEQYF. The full variable domain, its missing parts supplied by reference TRBV30 and TRBJ2-7, is SQTIHQWPATLVQPVGSPLSLECTVEGTSNPNLYWYRQAAGRGLQLLFYSVGIGQISSEVPQNLSASRPQDRQFILSSKKLLLSDSGFYLCAWSVRGPGLPYEQYFGPGTRLTVT.

This chain connects TRBV9 to TRBJ2-6; D unresolved. The V gene's germline CDR1 is SGDLS and CDR2 YYNGEE. The V end was cut by 0 bases, the J end by 3 bases, with 10 bases between. This CDR3 comprises 16 residues. The CDR3 DNA sequence: TGTGCCAGCAGCGTAGCTAGGTTAGGTGGGGCCAACGTCCTGACTTTC. The encoded protein is CASSVARLGGANVLTF.

This chain uses TRBV5-1 with TRBJ1-2; no clear D. The length of the CDR3 is 14 residues. Per the germline V gene, CDR1 is SGHRS and CDR2 is YFSETQ. V was shortened by 7 bases and J by 1 base, with 14 bases between the two germline ends. Here the CDR3 reads CASHAGSLNYGYTF. The CDR3 region has the DNA TGCGCCAGCCACGCGGGGTCCCTTAACTATGGCTACACCTTC.

This clone was observed a single time. This chain joins TRBV10-3 and TRBJ2-1; D is possibly TRBD2 (5 bases). V lost 3 bases to trimming and J lost 6 bases, with 12 bases between them. The CDR3 runs to 14 residues. Germline CDR1 and CDR2: ENHRY and SYGVKD. The DNA for the CDR3 is TGTGCCATCAGTGAATGGACTGTTCGCAATGAGCAGTTCTTC. Its translation: CAISEWTVRNEQFF.